These 21 T cell receptor beta chains came from one sample sequenced in a study of blood T cell repertoires in COVID-19. The assay was immunoSEQ multiplex PCR, and TCRdb's table has in-frame clones only and misses some. The sample contains 300,000 to 450,000 clones, approximately 89% of which appear only once. Sequencing was performed on peripheral blood. The receptor set was obtained from a woman aged 60 to 75 with COVID-19, enrolled during active disease.

V and J are TRBV19 and TRBJ1-2; tentative D call: TRBD1 (6 bases). The CDR3 runs 15 residues. Trimming stripped 3 bases from V and 2 bases from J, with 13 bases between. CDR1 and CDR2 from the germline V gene are LNHDA and SQIVND (reference sequence). This CDR3 reads CASSILGQLNYGYTF. The CDR3 DNA follows: TGTGCCAGTAGTATTCTGGGACAATTAAACTATGGCTACACCTTC.

This chain links TRBV14 with TRBJ2-1, with unresolved D. The V end lost 0 bases, the J end lost 8 bases, and 5 bases lay between the germline ends. CDR3 length equals 12 residues. Germline CDR1 reads SGHDN; CDR2 reads FVKESK. CDR3 loop: CASSQDSYEQFF. The CDR3 DNA is TGTGCCAGCAGCCAAGATTCGTATGAGCAGTTCTTC.

This chain joins TRBV7-9 and TRBJ2-5; 11 nucleotides match TRBD1. The junction had 15 bases not matched to a gene; V was cut back by 1 base and J by 5 bases. Germline V CDR1 and CDR2: SEHNR, FQNEAQ (reference sequence). CDR3 length: 19 amino acids. CDR3 sequence reads: CASSLGRTGGDTLGETQYF. CDR3 nucleotides: TGTGCCAGCAGCTTAGGGAGGACAGGGGGCGATACTCTAGGGGAGACCCAGTACTTC. Looking up the rest from reference TRBV7-9 and TRBJ2-5 gives the full variable domain: DTGVSQNPRHKITKRGQNVTFRCDPISEHNRLYWYRQTLGQGPEFLTYFQNEAQLEKSRLLSDRFSAERPKGSFSTLEIQRTEQGDSAMYLCASSLGRTGGDTLGETQYFGPGTRLLVL.

The sample holds a few counts of this clone. The rearrangement uses TRBV27 and TRBJ2-7; 8 positions match TRBD1. The germline V gene has CDR1 MNHEY and CDR2 SMNVEV (reference sequence). The CDR3 totals 19 residues. After removal of 0 bases from V and 3 bases from J, the junction contained 16 bases not matched to a gene. CDR3 residues: CASSLSGARGPTGLYEQYF. The CDR3, as DNA: TGTGCCAGCAGTTTATCAGGGGCCAGGGGGCCCACCGGCCTCTACGAGCAGTACTTC.

The chain carries TRBV5-4 and TRBJ2-1; 8 nucleotides match TRBD2. After removal of 1 base from V and 6 bases from J, the junction contained 9 bases not matched to a gene. The CDR3 spans 16 residues. Germline assignment: CDR1 SGHNT and CDR2 YYREEE (reference sequence). CDR3 in amino acids: CASSLPGLGGVNEQFF. The CDR3 nucleotides are TGTGCCAGCAGCTTGCCGGGACTAGGAGGGGTCAATGAGCAGTTCTTC.

The CDR3 nucleotides are TGTGCCACCAGCAGAGTTCGGGGGGCAACTAATGAAAAACTGTTTTTT. Translation: CATSRVRGATNEKLFF. The rearrangement uses TRBV15 and TRBJ1-4, with D possibly TRBD1 on 5 matching bases. The length of the CDR3 is 16 residues. CDR1 LNHNV and CDR2 YYDKDF come from the germline V gene (reference sequence). With 1 base removed from V and 0 bases from J, the gap between germline ends came to 9 bases.

Comments on this clone: Compared with germline, one end of the junction differs, possibly owing to a read error. The rearrangement links TRBV27 to TRBJ1-2; 10 nucleotides match TRBD1. CDR1 and CDR2 (germline): MNHEY, SMNVEV (reference sequence). The CDR3 consists of 12 residues. CDR3 amino acids: CASSSRQGATLF. CDR3 nucleotide sequence: TGTGCCAGCAGTTCTAGACAGGGGGCGACTCTTTTC.

The chain links TRBV4-1 to TRBJ1-6; 7 nucleotides agree with TRBD1. This CDR3 region has 19 residues. The V segment lost 0 bases and the J segment 10 bases; nucleotides outside the gene matches: 18. Germline CDR1 reads MGHRA; CDR2 reads YSYEKL. CDR3 nucleotide sequence: TGCGCCAGCAGCCAAGATCTGGCCGCCGGACAGGTTAAGGAATCACCCCTCCACTTT. This gives the protein CASSQDLAAGQVKESPLHF.

The V call is TRBV28, the J call TRBJ2-1, with 11 nucleotides matching TRBD2. Looked up from germline, CDR1 is MDHEN and CDR2 is SYDVKM. CDR3 length: 15 residues. Unmatched junction bases numbered 8, after V lost 5 bases and J lost 8 bases. CDR3 amino acids: CASSPVAGGPYEQFF. For the CDR3, the DNA is TGTGCCAGCAGTCCCGTAGCGGGGGGGCCTTATGAGCAGTTCTTC.

The chain is built from TRBV2 and TRBJ2-3, with a tentative D call TRBD2 (6 bases). V was shortened by 0 bases and J by 4 bases, with 11 bases between the two germline ends. CDR1 is SNHLY and CDR2 is FYNNEI in the germline V gene. The CDR3 has 15 amino acids. The CDR3 DNA reads TGTGCCAGCAGTGAAGCTGGAGGGCCCCCAGATACGCAGTATTTT. Translation gives CASSEAGGPPDTQYF.

The chain employs TRBV4-1 and TRBJ1-1; 10 nucleotides line up with TRBD1. The CDR3 consists of 16 residues. After removal of 1 base from V and 4 bases from J, the junction contained 6 bases not matched to a gene. CDR1 and CDR2 (germline): MGHRA, YSYEKL. The CDR3 reads CASSQGTGGSRTEAFF. CDR3 bases: TGCGCCAGCAGCCAAGGGACAGGGGGATCGCGCACTGAAGCTTTCTTT.

This chain links TRBV28 with TRBJ2-7; 8 bases map to TRBD1. Germline V gives CDR1 MDHEN, CDR2 SYDVKM. Losses at the gene ends were 4 bases for V and 12 bases for J; bases not matched to a gene: 5. CDR3 length equals 11 residues. CDR3 in amino acids: CASSSWTGSYF. DNA of the CDR3: TGTGCCAGCAGTTCCTGGACAGGGTCGTACTTC.

The chain has TRBV30 and TRBJ1-6; D not certain. CDR1 and CDR2 (germline): GTSNPN, SVGIG (reference sequence). V lost 4 bases to trimming and J lost 7 bases, with 14 bases between them. The CDR3 spans 14 residues. CDR3 bases: TGTGCCTGGACCCTAGGCCTCCTAAATTCACCCCTCCACTTT. The encoded protein is CAWTLGLLNSPLHF.

The chain links TRBV7-9 to TRBJ1-1; TRBD1 might be the D (5 bases). CDR3 length equals 14 residues. V lost 4 bases and J 1 base, leaving 10 bases between the germline ends. Germline V lookup: CDR1 SEHNR, CDR2 FQNEAQ (reference sequence). CDR3 loop: CASSSLTGNTEAFF. The CDR3, as DNA: TGTGCCAGCAGCTCCCTAACAGGGAACACTGAAGCTTTCTTT.

J is TRBJ1-3 and V is TRBV28; maybe TRBD1 (6 bases). Trimming shortened V by 8 bases and J by 0 bases, and 14 bases separated the two germline ends. This CDR3 spans 15 amino acids. Germline V gene sequence: CDR1 MDHEN, CDR2 SYDVKM. The chain's CDR3 is CASLSPTGSGNTIYF. The CDR3 nucleotides are TGTGCCAGCCTATCTCCGACAGGCTCTGGAAACACCATATATTTT.

This clone was seen once. The sample carries other DNA sequences with the same CDR3. V usage is TRBV6-5 and J usage is TRBJ1-3; 9 bases are a match to TRBD1. The CDR3 is 14 amino acids. Trimming removed 6 bases from V and 4 bases from J; junction bases left unmatched: 4. In germline, CDR1 is MNHEY, CDR2 SVGAGI. Written as DNA, the CDR3 is TGTGCCAGCAGAGACAGGGGGAGCGGAAACACCATATATTTT. This sequence encodes CASRDRGSGNTIYF.

Concerning this clone itself: Within the sample, other DNA sequences also encode this same CDR3. CDR3 amino acids: CASSPRGTNEKLFF. CDR3 nucleotide sequence: TGTGCCAGTAGTCCCCGCGGTACTAATGAAAAACTGTTTTTT. This sequence joins TRBV19 and TRBJ1-4, with no clear D. CDR1 is LNHDA and CDR2 is SQIVND in the germline V gene (reference sequence). Trimming stripped 5 bases from V and 2 bases from J, with 9 bases between. CDR3 length: 14 residues.

The chain recombines TRBV5-1 with TRBJ2-7, with 9 bases that match TRBD1. The CDR3 sequence is 15 residues long. Germline V gives CDR1 SGHRS, CDR2 YFSETQ. Trimming took 3 bases from V and 3 from J; bases not matched to a gene: 7. The CDR3, as DNA: TGCGCCAGCAGCTCAGAACAGGGGGCAATCTACGAGCAGTACTTC. Translated: CASSSEQGAIYEQYF.

The chain uses TRBV28 and TRBJ1-5; 7 bases line up with TRBD1. Germline CDR1 MDHEN, CDR2 SYDVKM. With V trimmed by 5 bases and J by 5 bases, 3 bases remained unmatched. CDR3 length: 13 residues. CDR3 bases: TGTGCCAGCAGTAGACAGGGTTATCAGCCCCAGCATTTT. Protein: CASSRQGYQPQHF. Supplemented by reference TRBV28 and TRBJ1-5, the full variable domain reads DVKVTQSSRYLVKRTGEKVFLECVQDMDHENMFWYRQDPGLGLRLIYFSYDVKMKEKGDIPEGYSVSREKKERFSLILESASTNQTSMYLCASSRQGYQPQHFGDGTRLSIL.

The chain combines TRBV6-1 with TRBJ2-7; D may be TRBD2 (6 bases). The CDR3 covers 15 residues. Germline assignment: CDR1 MNHNS and CDR2 SASEGT. The V gene lost 2 bases and the J gene lost 3 bases, with 14 bases spanning the gap. The CDR3 sequence: CASSEPALADYEQYF. DNA of the CDR3: TGTGCCAGCAGTGAACCGGCATTAGCGGACTACGAGCAGTACTTC.

A single count supports this clone. The rearrangement uses TRBV28 and TRBJ1-4, with no clear D. Germline loops: CDR1 MDHEN, CDR2 SYDVKM. The CDR3 loop spans 17 amino acids. V was shortened by 5 bases and J by 0 bases, with 16 bases between the two germline ends. CDR3 nucleotides: TGTGCCAGCAGTCTTAACCTGGCTGACACAACTAATGAAAAACTGTTTTTT. Amino acid sequence: CASSLNLADTTNEKLFF.